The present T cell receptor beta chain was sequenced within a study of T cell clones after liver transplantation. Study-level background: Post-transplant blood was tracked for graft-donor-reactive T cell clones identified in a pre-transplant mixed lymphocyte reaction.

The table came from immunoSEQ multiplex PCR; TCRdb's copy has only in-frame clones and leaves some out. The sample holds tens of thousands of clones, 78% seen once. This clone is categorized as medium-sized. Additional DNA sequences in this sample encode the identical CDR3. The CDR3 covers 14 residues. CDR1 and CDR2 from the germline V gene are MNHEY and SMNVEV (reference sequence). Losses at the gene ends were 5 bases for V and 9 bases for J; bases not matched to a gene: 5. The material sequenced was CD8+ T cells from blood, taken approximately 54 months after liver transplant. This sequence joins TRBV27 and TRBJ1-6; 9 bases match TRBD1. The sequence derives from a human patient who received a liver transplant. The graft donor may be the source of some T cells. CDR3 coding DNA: TGTGCCAGCAGTCCCGGGACAGGGAGTTCACCCCTCCACTTT. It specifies CASSPGTGSSPLHF.